The 8 T cell receptor beta chains listed next were all sequenced from one sample in a study of type 1 regulatory T cells. Study-wide results and limits: Type 1 regulatory T cells had a more restricted TCR repertoire than non-type 1 regulatory T cells.

TCRdb re-derived calls from the reads in MiXCR, one entry per CDR3 protein. The repertoire holds about 69,000 distinct CDR3 sequences, with around 20% as singletons. For these TCRs, the target antigens are not known. Input material: cultured type 1 regulatory T (Tr1) cells, either the whole culture or a sorted fraction (not recorded which). Source of these receptors: a human donor in good health.

V is TRBV24-1 and J is TRBJ2-1, with TRBD2 identical over 9 bases. J gave up 0 bases and V 0 bases, and 5 bases lay outside the gene matches. CDR1 is KGHDR and CDR2 is SFDVKD in the germline V gene. The CDR3 has 18 residues. The CDR3 loop reads CATSDLRSGGSSYNEQFF. The CDR3 DNA reads TGTGCCACCAGTGATTTGCGTAGCGGGGGTAGCTCCTACAATGAGCAGTTCTTC.

The chain employs TRBV7-9 and TRBJ2-1; TRBD2 might be the D (6 bases). The germline V gene has CDR1 SEHNR and CDR2 FQNEAQ (reference sequence). The V and J ends lost 3 bases and 2 bases respectively, with 11 bases between them. CDR3 length equals 15 residues. CDR3 loop: CASSLGGGTYNEQFF. As DNA, the CDR3 is TGTGCCAGCAGCTTGGGAGGCGGGACCTACAATGAGCAGTTCTTC.

This clonotype was observed a few times. The chain links TRBV5-1 to TRBJ2-1; TRBD1 is a possible D gene (5 bases). From germline, CDR1 is SGHRS and CDR2 YFSETQ. The V and J ends lost 0 bases and 1 base respectively, with 8 bases between them. CDR3 length: 15 residues. CDR3 in DNA: TGCGCCAGCAGCTTGGTGGGGCAATCCTACAATGAGCAGTTCTTC. Its translation: CASSLVGQSYNEQFF. The full variable domain, completed using reference TRBV5-1 and TRBJ2-1, is KAGVTQTPRYLIKTRGQQVTLSCSPISGHRSVSWYQQTPGQGLQFLFEYFSETQRNKGNFPGRFSGRQFSNSRSEMNVSTLELGDSALYLCASSLVGQSYNEQFFGPGTRLTVL.

The CDR3 sequence is CSATPVGGGPREQYF. For the CDR3, the DNA is TGCAGTGCCACCCCGGTAGGCGGGGGTCCACGTGAGCAGTACTTC. The chain is built from TRBV20-1 and TRBJ2-7, with TRBD2 matching over 7 bases. With V trimmed by 6 bases and J by 7 bases, 18 bases remained unmatched. In germline, CDR1 is DFQATT, CDR2 SNEGSKA (reference sequence). This CDR3 contains 15 residues.

The V call is TRBV12-3 or TRBV12-4, the J call TRBJ2-5; 8 nucleotides agree with TRBD1. With V trimmed by 4 bases and J by 7 bases, 8 bases remained unmatched. CDR3 size: 14 residues. The CDR3 is CASSSLDRVVTQYF. The CDR3 DNA is TGTGCCAGCAGTTCCCTGGACAGGGTTGTGACCCAGTACTTC.

The chain is built from TRBV5-1 and TRBJ2-7; weak D call: TRBD1 (6 bases). Germline CDR1 is SGHRS and CDR2 is YFSETQ. Trimming removed 1 base from V and 2 bases from J, with 13 bases in between. CDR3 length: 15 residues. The CDR3 nucleotides read TGCGCCAGCAGCTTGTCAACAGGGCCCACCTACGAGCAGTACTTC. Translation gives CASSLSTGPTYEQYF.

This chain uses TRBV4-3 with TRBJ2-2, with 9 bases that match TRBD1. V shed 3 bases and J 7 bases; nucleotides not matched to a gene: 3. CDR3 length: 14 amino acids. Germline V gives CDR1 LGHNA, CDR2 YSLEER. CDR3 loop: CASSQDRGIGELFF. In nucleotides, the CDR3 is TGCGCCAGCAGCCAGGACAGGGGTATCGGGGAGCTGTTTTTT.

By sample share, this clonotype is medium-sized. The V and J genes are TRBV20-1 and TRBJ1-2; possible D gene TRBD1, 5 bases. Trimming shortened V by 7 bases and J by 4 bases, and 19 bases separated the two germline ends. The CDR3 loop spans 14 amino acids. The germline gives CDR1 DFQATT, CDR2 SNEGSKA (reference sequence). CDR3 nucleotide sequence: TGCAGTGTCCAAAACCGGGGACCACGCTATGGCTACACCTTC. Amino acid sequence: CSVQNRGPRYGYTF.